Listed here are 29 T cell receptor beta chains from one sample, sequenced in a study of blood T cell repertoires in COVID-19. The protocol was immunoSEQ multiplex PCR, while the TCRdb copy is restricted to in-frame clones and leaves out a portion. The sample contains hundreds of thousands of clones, 70% to 90% of which appear only once. Sequencing was done on a sample of peripheral blood. These receptors were taken from a middle-aged man with acute or convalescent COVID-19.

In regard to this clone: This sample includes further DNA sequences coding for the same CDR3. The chain joins TRBV10-3 to TRBJ1-5, with D possibly TRBD1 on 6 matching bases. Germline V lookup: CDR1 ENHRY, CDR2 SYGVKD. Between the trimmed V and J ends, which lost 8 bases and 3 bases, there was a span of 11 bases. This CDR3 contains 13 residues. The chain's CDR3 is CAIRQALNQPQHF. The CDR3 DNA is TGTGCCATCCGACAGGCGCTCAATCAGCCCCAGCATTTT.

This chain connects TRBV2 to TRBJ2-3; TRBD1 aligns across 7 bases. The CDR3 runs to 14 residues. CDR1 SNHLY and CDR2 FYNNEI come from the germline V gene. The V segment lost 6 bases and the J segment 2 bases; nucleotides outside the gene matches: 5. CDR3 protein: CASRRQGPTDTQYF. The CDR3 DNA reads TGTGCCAGCAGAAGACAGGGTCCCACAGATACGCAGTATTTT.

The table lists this clone with a few counts. The chain carries TRBV2 and TRBJ1-2; TRBD1 matches 8 bases. Trimming at V came to 5 bases and at J to 4 bases, leaving 6 bases not matched to a gene. Germline V CDR1 and CDR2: SNHLY, FYNNEI. The length of the CDR3 is 14 residues. CDR3 DNA: TGTGCCAGCAGTCTCCAGGGGGCCGGCTATGGCTACACCTTC. Translated, it gives CASSLQGAGYGYTF. Drawing the rest from reference TRBV2 and TRBJ1-2, the complete variable domain is EPEVTQTPSHQVTQMGQEVILRCVPISNHLYFYWYRQILGQKVEFLVSFYNNEISEKSEIFDDQFSVERPDGSNFTLKIRSTKLEDSAMYFCASSLQGAGYGYTFGSGTRLTVV.

V is TRBV19 and J is TRBJ1-2, with D possibly matching TRBD1 (6 bases). Germline V lookup: CDR1 LNHDA, CDR2 SQIVND (reference sequence). The V end was cut by 5 bases, the J end by 4 bases, with 17 bases between. The CDR3 extends over 15 amino acids. In DNA, the CDR3 is TGTGCCAGTAGTGCCGCGGGCAGGGGTGGCTATGGCTACACCTTC. Translated: CASSAAGRGGYGYTF.

About this clone itself: This CDR3 is also generated by other DNA sequences in the sample. V is TRBV19 and J is TRBJ1-1; D might be TRBD1 (5 bases). Between the trimmed V and J ends, which lost 6 bases and 1 base, there was a span of 9 bases. This CDR3 comprises 13 residues. Looked up from germline, CDR1 is LNHDA and CDR2 is SQIVND (reference sequence). Here the CDR3 reads CASRDRPNTEAFF. CDR3 nucleotide sequence: TGTGCCAGTAGAGACAGACCGAACACTGAAGCTTTCTTT.

The chain combines TRBV5-1 with TRBJ1-1, with 9 bases lining up with TRBD1. Germline CDR1 is SGHRS and CDR2 is YFSETQ. The CDR3 has 15 amino acids. The V and J ends lost 2 bases and 4 bases, in that order; junction bases with no gene match: 6. The CDR3 is CASSFQQGASTEAFF. The CDR3 DNA is TGCGCCAGCAGCTTCCAACAGGGGGCGAGCACTGAAGCTTTCTTT.

V is TRBV7-6 and J is TRBJ1-1, with 8 bases identical to TRBD1. Germline V gene data show CDR1 as SGHVS and CDR2 as FNYEAQ. There are 17 residues in the CDR3. After removal of 4 bases from V and 4 bases from J, the junction contained 14 bases not matched to a gene. The CDR3 is CASSSRGRGFSSTEAFF. CDR3 in DNA: TGTGCCAGCAGCTCCAGGGGGCGCGGGTTTTCTAGCACTGAAGCTTTCTTT.

The genes are TRBV18 and TRBJ1-2; tentative D call: TRBD1 (6 bases). The CDR3 extends over 15 amino acids. Trimming cost V 0 bases and J 7 bases, with 15 bases left between them. Germline CDR1 KGHSH, CDR2 LQKENI. CDR3 region: CASSPPGDTLGGYTF. In nucleotides, the CDR3 is TGTGCCAGCTCACCACCGGGGGACACTCTGGGTGGCTACACCTTC.

The chain joins TRBV4-1 to TRBJ2-5; 7 positions agree with TRBD2. The CDR3 has 15 amino acids. J gave up 9 bases and V 1 base, and 11 bases lay outside the gene matches. Per germline, CDR1 MGHRA and CDR2 YSYEKL. CDR3 residues: CASSQAASGGTAQYF. Here the CDR3 DNA reads TGCGCCAGCAGCCAAGCGGCTAGCGGTGGTACGGCCCAGTACTTC.

As concerns this clone: In the same sample, other DNA sequences code for this CDR3. This chain uses TRBV12-3 or TRBV12-4 with TRBJ1-5, with D hard to call. This CDR3 region has 13 residues. V dropped 3 bases and J dropped 4 bases, with 7 bases sitting between them. The CDR3 DNA is TGTGCCAGCAGTTTTGGCAGGAATCAGCCCCAGCATTTT. Amino acid sequence: CASSFGRNQPQHF.

The chain employs TRBV2 and TRBJ1-1; no firm D call. V lost 5 bases, J lost 3 bases, and 10 bases lay in between. Germline CDR1 and CDR2: SNHLY and FYNNEI. CDR3 length equals 13 residues. The CDR3 sequence: CASSQVQYTEAFF. CDR3 coding DNA: TGTGCCAGCAGTCAGGTTCAGTACACTGAAGCTTTCTTT. The whole variable domain, filled in from reference TRBV2 and TRBJ1-1, reads EPEVTQTPSHQVTQMGQEVILRCVPISNHLYFYWYRQILGQKVEFLVSFYNNEISEKSEIFDDQFSVERPDGSNFTLKIRSTKLEDSAMYFCASSQVQYTEAFFGQGTRLTVV.

The V gene is TRBV5-1, the J gene TRBJ2-5; TRBD1 aligns across 12 bases. V trimming: 4 bases; J trimming: 5 bases; junction bases outside the gene matches: 3. There are 14 residues in the CDR3. The germline V gene encodes CDR1 SGHRS and CDR2 YFSETQ. The CDR3 sequence is CASSTGQGAETQYF. Here the CDR3 DNA reads TGCGCCAGCAGCACGGGACAGGGGGCGGAGACCCAGTACTTC.

The chain uses TRBV11-2 and TRBJ2-7; TRBD2 aligns across 13 bases. The ends lost 0 bases at V and 11 bases at J; junction bases unmatched: 7. The germline CDR1 and CDR2 sequences are SGHAT and FQNNGV. The CDR3 totals 15 residues. CDR3 in DNA: TGTGCCAGCAGCTTAGATCTCACTAGCGGGGGGGCCGAGTACTTC. Amino acids: CASSLDLTSGGAEYF.

The chain joins TRBV5-1 to TRBJ1-4; tentative D call: TRBD1 (5 bases). The V gene lost 4 bases and the J gene lost 2 bases, with 18 bases spanning the gap. This CDR3 is built from 17 residues. Germline CDR1 reads SGHRS; CDR2 reads YFSETQ. The CDR3 region has the DNA TGCGCCAGCAGCCTGACGGGGGGTGGTAGGACTAATGAAAAACTGTTTTTT. It yields the protein CASSLTGGGRTNEKLFF.

The J gene is TRBJ1-1, the V gene TRBV6-5; D gene uncertain. Germline V CDR1 and CDR2: MNHEY, SVGAGI. The V end lost 7 bases, the J end lost 0 bases, and 12 bases lay between the germline ends. CDR3 size: 14 residues. The CDR3 region is CASILRPMNTEAFF. The CDR3 DNA follows: TGTGCCAGCATCCTGCGTCCGATGAACACTGAAGCTTTCTTT.

This clone was observed a handful of times. The gene calls are TRBV5-1 and TRBJ2-2; 15 positions agree with TRBD2. Trimming removed 4 bases from V and 2 bases from J; junction bases left unmatched: 3. There are 17 residues in the CDR3. Germline assignment: CDR1 SGHRS and CDR2 YFSETQ. DNA for the CDR3: TGCGCCAGCAGCACGGGACTAGCGGGGGGAAACACCGGGGAGCTGTTTTTT. Protein sequence: CASSTGLAGGNTGELFF.

In DNA, the CDR3 is TGTGCCAGCAGCCGGGGACAGGGAGGCTTAATGAACACTGAAGCTTTCTTT. Translated: CASSRGQGGLMNTEAFF. The rearrangement uses TRBV11-2 and TRBJ1-1; the match to TRBD1 covers 9 bases. Germline-derived CDR1 and CDR2 are SGHAT and FQNNGV. This CDR3 region has 17 residues. V gave up 5 bases and J gave up 0 bases; unmatched junction bases: 10.

This clone was seen once. The chain is built from TRBV19 and TRBJ1-2; D is unclear. The length of the CDR3 is 12 residues. Germline assignment: CDR1 LNHDA and CDR2 SQIVND (reference sequence). Trimming stripped 4 bases from V and 7 bases from J, with 10 bases between. The CDR3 DNA sequence: TGTGCCAGTAGTAGCGAATATTCTGGCTACACCTTC. This codes for CASSSEYSGYTF.

This clone appeared a few times. The rearrangement uses TRBV7-9 and TRBJ2-1, with D maybe TRBD2 (6 bases). V lost 5 bases and J 7 bases, leaving 12 bases between the germline ends. The CDR3 contains 13 residues. Per germline, CDR1 SEHNR and CDR2 FQNEAQ (reference sequence). CDR3 coding DNA: TGTGCCAGCAGCCACGGGACTCCAAATGAGCAGTTCTTC. Translated, it gives CASSHGTPNEQFF. The variable domain in full, completed from reference TRBV7-9 and TRBJ2-1, reads DTGVSQNPRHKITKRGQNVTFRCDPISEHNRLYWYRQTLGQGPEFLTYFQNEAQLEKSRLLSDRFSAERPKGSFSTLEIQRTEQGDSAMYLCASSHGTPNEQFFGPGTRLTVL.

This clone has only one observation. The gene calls are TRBV9 and TRBJ1-2; TRBD1 might be the D (5 bases). CDR3 length equals 13 residues. CDR1 SGDLS and CDR2 YYNGEE come from the germline V gene. Trimming took 4 bases from V and 2 from J, leaving 9 bases between them. CDR3 in amino acids: CASSQGENYGYTF. Written as DNA, the CDR3 is TGTGCCAGCAGCCAAGGGGAAAACTATGGCTACACCTTC.

As regards this clone: A read error may produce the germline difference seen at one junction end. The chain carries TRBV27 and TRBJ2-1, with 8 nucleotides matching TRBD1. The length of the CDR3 is 15 residues. The germline gives CDR1 MNHEY, CDR2 SMNVEV (reference sequence). The CDR3 reads CASRQRQGSFNEQFF. The CDR3 DNA reads as TGTGCCAGCAGGCAACGACAGGGGTCCTTCAATGAGCAGTTCTTC.

This clone has a single count. The chain combines TRBV19 with TRBJ1-2, with TRBD1 identical over 7 bases. This CDR3 contains 17 residues. With V trimmed by 0 bases and J by 6 bases, 13 bases remained unmatched. The V gene's germline CDR1 is LNHDA and CDR2 SQIVND (reference sequence). CDR3 DNA: TGTGCCAGTAGTATAGATCTCCCGACCGGGACAGCGAATGGCTACACCTTC. Translation: CASSIDLPTGTANGYTF.

V and J are TRBV3-1 (or the pseudogene TRBV3-2) and TRBJ2-7; 8 bases match TRBD2. The CDR3 has 14 amino acids. V was clipped by 5 bases and J by 5 bases; unmatched bases: 8. Germline values: CDR1 LGHDT, CDR2 YNNKEL (reference sequence). The chain's CDR3 is CASSDLGGGHEQYF. The CDR3 DNA is TGTGCCAGCAGCGACCTCGGGGGGGGGCACGAGCAGTACTTC.

The sample holds one count of this clone. The chain combines TRBV24-1 with TRBJ2-3; D gene ambiguous. With 2 bases removed from V and 2 bases from J, the gap between germline ends came to 4 bases. The CDR3 has 13 amino acids. CDR1 KGHDR and CDR2 SFDVKD come from the germline V gene. CDR3 coding DNA: TGTGCCACCAGTGATTCCTACACAGATACGCAGTATTTT. This translates into CATSDSYTDTQYF.

This chain connects TRBV5-6 to TRBJ2-1, with D possibly TRBD2 on 5 matching bases. Trimming removed 3 bases at V and 7 bases at J, with 8 bases between. Germline V gene lookup returns CDR1 SGHDT and CDR2 YYEEEE. The CDR3 sequence is 12 residues long. The CDR3 bases are TGTGCCAGCAGCTGGGAGACGAATGAGCAGTTCTTC. The encoded protein is CASSWETNEQFF.

This clone was seen just once. The chain links TRBV7-9 to TRBJ1-5; 10 bases fit TRBD1. CDR3 size: 14 residues. Unmatched junction bases numbered 1, after V lost 3 bases and J lost 5 bases. Germline-derived CDR1 and CDR2 are SEHNR and FQNEAQ (reference sequence). The CDR3 sequence is CASSLDRGDQPQHF. The CDR3 DNA is TGTGCCAGCAGCTTGGACAGGGGGGATCAGCCCCAGCATTTT.

In DNA form, the CDR3 reads TGTGCCAGCAGTGAACAATACGGCTCTGGGGCCAACGTCCTGACTTTC. Encoded protein: CASSEQYGSGANVLTF. V gene TRBV6-1 combines with J gene TRBJ2-6; D not certain. Trimming left V 2 bases short and J 0 bases short, with 8 bases between. The germline CDR1 and CDR2 sequences are MNHNS and SASEGT. The CDR3 spans 16 residues.

The chain carries TRBV7-8 and TRBJ2-7; D gene uncertain. The CDR3 extends over 13 amino acids. The germline V gene has CDR1 SGHVS and CDR2 FQNEAQ. Trimming removed 3 bases from V and 2 bases from J, with 8 bases in between. The CDR3 sequence is CASSLERAYEQYF. The CDR3 nucleotides read TGTGCCAGCAGCTTGGAGCGAGCCTACGAGCAGTACTTC. Full variable domain (remainder filled in from reference TRBV7-8 and TRBJ2-7): GAGVSQSPRYKVAKRGQDVALRCDPISGHVSLFWYQQALGQGPEFLTYFQNEAQLDKSGLPSDRFFAERPEGSVSTLKIQRTQQEDSAVYLCASSLERAYEQYFGPGTRLTVT.

The chain employs TRBV5-1 and TRBJ1-6, with 9 bases identical to TRBD1. The V and J ends lost 4 bases and 9 bases, in that order; junction bases with no gene match: 8. CDR1 and CDR2 from the germline V gene are SGHRS and YFSETQ. The CDR3 spans 15 residues. The CDR3 coding sequence is TGCGCCAGCAGCCGTTCGACGACAGGGGGTTCACCCCTCCACTTT. Encoded protein: CASSRSTTGGSPLHF.